The following is a T cell receptor beta chain sequence with its context. Its antigen is unidentified. This specimen comes from a study of T cell responses to AZD1222 COVID-19 vaccine. The repertoire was sequenced with immunoSEQ multiplex PCR; TCRdb's copy has only in-frame clones and lacks some. Among some 150,000 clones, approximately 85% were seen once, and the ten largest hold less than 9.5%. Study-wide results and caveats: Clonal diversity was possibly underestimated; the donors were predominantly white British and more often female. Unmutated variant regions reportedly attract nearly half of all spike-specific TCRs.

The TCR originated in an adult who received the MenACWY meningococcal vaccine as a control. The specimen comprised peripheral blood, sampled 28 days after the second dose of the MenACWY control vaccine.

The CDR3 protein is CASSQATRANTEAFF. CDR3 bases: TGTGCCAGCAGCCAAGCTACCAGGGCAAACACTGAAGCTTTCTTT. This sequence joins TRBV3-1 (or the pseudogene TRBV3-2) and TRBJ1-1; the D gene is possibly TRBD1 (5 bases). This CDR3 has 15 amino acids. The germline gives CDR1 LGHDT, CDR2 YNNKEL (reference sequence). V lost 1 base and J 2 bases, leaving 11 bases between the germline ends.